One sample yielded the 16 T cell receptor beta chains listed below, sequenced in a study of technical replicates of blood from several donors. Profiling relied on immunoSEQ multiplex PCR, and the TCRdb table lists in-frame clones only, not all of them. This sample has some 87,000 clones; 97% occur once, and the top ten carry more than 0.15%. The sequencing sample was made of T cells isolated from PBMCs. Receptor source: a human donor in good health.

This clone was detected only a few times. The genes are TRBV12-5 and TRBJ1-1; D remains unclear. Trimming shortened V by 4 bases and J by 2 bases, and 8 bases separated the two germline ends. The CDR3 covers 13 residues. CDR1 is LGHNT and CDR2 is FRNRAP in the germline V gene. CDR3 nucleotides: TGTGCTAGTGGTTCTTACAGCAACACTGAAGCTTTCTTT. Protein: CASGSYSNTEAFF.

The V and J genes are TRBV19 and TRBJ2-1, with 8 bases aligning to TRBD2. Trimming removed 2 bases from V and 9 bases from J; junction bases left unmatched: 9. There are 15 residues in the CDR3. Germline values: CDR1 LNHDA, CDR2 SQIVND (reference sequence). CDR3 region: CASSISAGDISEQFF. The DNA for the CDR3 is TGTGCCAGTAGTATATCAGCGGGAGATATCAGTGAGCAGTTCTTC.

V and J are TRBV18 and TRBJ2-1, with TRBD2 identical over 10 bases. The CDR3 length is 16 residues. The germline V gene has CDR1 KGHSH and CDR2 LQKENI. Trimming removed 3 bases from V and 5 bases from J; junction bases left unmatched: 7. CDR3 loop: CASSPWASGSDNEQFF. The CDR3 DNA reads TGTGCCAGCTCACCCTGGGCTAGCGGGAGCGACAATGAGCAGTTCTTC. Using reference TRBV18 and TRBJ2-1 for the parts outside the CDR3, the full variable domain is NAGVMQNPRHLVRRRGQEARLRCSPMKGHSHVYWYRQLPEEGLKFMVYLQKENIIDESGMPKERFSAEFPKEGPSILRIQQVVRGDSAAYFCASSPWASGSDNEQFFGPGTRLTVL.

V and J are TRBV20-1 and TRBJ2-3; D possibly corresponds to TRBD2 (6 bases). CDR3 length: 11 residues. V lost 0 bases, J lost 9 bases, and 7 bases lay in between. Germline assignment: CDR1 DFQATT and CDR2 SNEGSKA (reference sequence). Here the CDR3 reads CSARDRGTQYF. CDR3 sequence (DNA): TGCAGTGCTAGAGACCGGGGGACGCAGTATTTT.

J is TRBJ1-2 and V is TRBV4-1, with 7 nucleotides matching TRBD1. The CDR3 is 15 residues long. Germline V lookup: CDR1 MGHRA, CDR2 YSYEKL. The V segment lost 1 base and the J segment 1 base; nucleotides outside the gene matches: 3. Here the CDR3 reads CASSQAGGDNYGYTF. The CDR3 nucleotides read TGCGCCAGCAGCCAAGCAGGGGGTGATAACTATGGCTACACCTTC.

This chain joins TRBV11-2 and TRBJ1-1, with a tentative D call TRBD1 (6 bases). The germline gives CDR1 SGHAT, CDR2 FQNNGV. The CDR3 spans 17 residues. The V end was cut by 1 base, the J end by 1 base, with 16 bases between. CDR3 sequence: CASSLGYGTFSNTEAFF. In nucleotides, the CDR3 is TGTGCCAGCAGCTTAGGTTACGGGACATTTTCGAACACTGAAGCTTTCTTT.

This chain connects TRBV5-1 to TRBJ2-1; tentatively, D is TRBD2 (5 bases). Looked up from germline, CDR1 is SGHRS and CDR2 is YFSETQ. The V end lost 6 bases, the J end lost 10 bases, and 14 bases lay between the germline ends. The CDR3 contains 12 residues. In nucleotides, the CDR3 is TGCGCCAGCACCATTAGCGCTGGGGAGCAGTTCTTC. Protein: CASTISAGEQFF.

The chain carries TRBV29-1 and TRBJ2-6; D gene uncertain. Trimming stripped 4 bases from V and 0 bases from J, with 7 bases between. The CDR3 runs 14 residues. CDR1 and CDR2 from the germline V gene are SQVTM and ANQGSEA. The CDR3 spells CSVVQISGANVLTF. Here the CDR3 DNA reads TGCAGCGTTGTTCAGATCTCTGGGGCCAACGTCCTGACTTTC.

The chain employs TRBV27 and TRBJ2-1; 7 positions match TRBD2. The CDR3 loop spans 17 amino acids. In germline, CDR1 is MNHEY, CDR2 SMNVEV (reference sequence). V was clipped by 5 bases and J by 4 bases; unmatched bases: 14. The CDR3, as DNA: TGTGCCAGCAGTACACGCCTGAAGGGGAGGGGATACAATGAGCAGTTCTTC. Encoded protein: CASSTRLKGRGYNEQFF.

This clone was observed once. The chain couples TRBV12-5 to TRBJ2-1; 7 nucleotides match TRBD1. CDR3 length equals 16 residues. Germline loops: CDR1 LGHNT, CDR2 FRNRAP. V shed 3 bases and J 2 bases; nucleotides not matched to a gene: 7. DNA for the CDR3: TGTGCTAGTGGTTTAGACAGGGCAATTACCTACAATGAGCAGTTCTTC. This gives the protein CASGLDRAITYNEQFF.

The genes are TRBV6-5 and TRBJ2-7, with a tentative D call TRBD1 (6 bases). Trimming took 10 bases from V and 0 from J, leaving 19 bases between them. Germline CDR1 is MNHEY and CDR2 is SVGAGI. The length of the CDR3 is 15 residues. CDR3 in DNA: TGTGCCACCGTTAAACAGGGATGGGGCTCCTACGAGCAGTACTTC. Encoded protein: CATVKQGWGSYEQYF.

The gene calls are TRBV6-1 and TRBJ2-3, with a possible D match to TRBD2 (6 bases). The CDR3 is 17 amino acids. Germline V CDR1 and CDR2: MNHNS, SASEGT. Trimming stripped 3 bases from V and 0 bases from J, with 16 bases between. The CDR3 spells CASSEGILATSTDTQYF. As DNA, the CDR3 is TGTGCCAGCAGTGAGGGCATTCTAGCGACTAGCACAGATACGCAGTATTTT.

V and J are TRBV6-4 and TRBJ2-1, with 8 bases that match TRBD1. Looked up from germline, CDR1 is MRHNA and CDR2 is SNTAGT. V shed 8 bases and J 9 bases; nucleotides not matched to a gene: 9. The CDR3 is 13 residues long. CDR3 region: CASSADRVREQFF. The CDR3 region has the DNA TGTGCCAGCTCCGCGGACAGGGTCCGTGAGCAGTTCTTC.

V and J are TRBV6-5 and TRBJ2-5, with a tentative D call TRBD2 (6 bases). Germline V gives CDR1 MNHEY, CDR2 SVGAGI. This CDR3 is 14 amino acids long. V was pared by 6 bases and J by 1 base, with 12 bases between. In DNA form, the CDR3 reads TGTGCCAGCAGCCCCCCGGGGGTCCAAGAGACCCAGTACTTC. It encodes CASSPPGVQETQYF.

The chain recombines TRBV19 with TRBJ1-2, with TRBD1 as a possible D gene (5 bases). This CDR3 spans 14 amino acids. Trimming shortened V by 7 bases and J by 2 bases, and 14 bases separated the two germline ends. Germline assignment: CDR1 LNHDA and CDR2 SQIVND (reference sequence). In nucleotides, the CDR3 is TGTGCCAGTACCCAGGGTCCAGGGAACTATGGCTACACCTTC. It encodes CASTQGPGNYGYTF. The full variable domain, completed using reference TRBV19 and TRBJ1-2, is DGGITQSPKYLFRKEGQNVTLSCEQNLNHDAMYWYRQDPGQGLRLIYYSQIVNDFQKGDIAEGYSVSREKKESFPLTVTSAQKNPTAFYLCASTQGPGNYGYTFGSGTRLTVV.

The rearrangement links TRBV4-1 to TRBJ1-1; possible D gene TRBD1, 5 bases. V dropped 6 bases and J dropped 1 base, with 12 bases sitting between them. The CDR3 is 14 residues long. Per germline, CDR1 MGHRA and CDR2 YSYEKL. CDR3 coding DNA: TGCGCCAGCAGTCTAGGCACAGGGAACACTGAAGCTTTCTTT. It specifies CASSLGTGNTEAFF.